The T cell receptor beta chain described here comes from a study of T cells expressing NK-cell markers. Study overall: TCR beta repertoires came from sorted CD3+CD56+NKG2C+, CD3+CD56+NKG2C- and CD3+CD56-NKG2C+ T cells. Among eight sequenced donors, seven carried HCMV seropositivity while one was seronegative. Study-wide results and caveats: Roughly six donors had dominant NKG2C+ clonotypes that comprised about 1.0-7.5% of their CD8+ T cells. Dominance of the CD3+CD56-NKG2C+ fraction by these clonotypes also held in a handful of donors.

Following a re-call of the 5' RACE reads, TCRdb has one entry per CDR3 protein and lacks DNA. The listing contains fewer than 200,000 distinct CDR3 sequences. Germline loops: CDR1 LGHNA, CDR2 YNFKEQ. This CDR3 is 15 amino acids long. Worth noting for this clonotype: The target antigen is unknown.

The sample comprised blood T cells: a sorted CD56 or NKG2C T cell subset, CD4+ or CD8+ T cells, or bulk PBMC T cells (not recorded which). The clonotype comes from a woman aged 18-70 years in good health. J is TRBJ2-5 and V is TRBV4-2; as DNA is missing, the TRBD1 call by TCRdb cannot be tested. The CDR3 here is CASSQVTGRQETQYF.